This T cell receptor (beta chain) was sequenced in a study of T cells in localized non-small cell lung cancer. TCRdb's copy holds only in-frame clones and misses some; the assay was immunoSEQ multiplex PCR. The sample includes about 70,000 clones, roughly nine tenths seen only once; the top ten take 21%. This CDR3 has 12 amino acids. Trimming pared 1 base from V and 6 bases from J, leaving 3 bases between. Per the germline V gene, CDR1 is LNHDA and CDR2 is SQIVND (reference sequence). This TCR was recovered from a male donor aged 60 or older with stage III squamous cell lung carcinoma. The material sequenced was peripheral blood, taken before any cancer treatment. This sequence joins TRBV19 and TRBJ2-2; the D is unclear. CDR3 sequence: CASSIGPGELFF. CDR3 coding DNA: TGTGCCAGTAGTATAGGTCCCGGGGAGCTGTTTTTT. Filled out from reference TRBV19 and TRBJ2-2, the complete variable domain reads DGGITQSPKYLFRKEGQNVTLSCEQNLNHDAMYWYRQDPGQGLRLIYYSQIVNDFQKGDIAEGYSVSREKKESFPLTVTSAQKNPTAFYLCASSIGPGELFFGEGSRLTVL.